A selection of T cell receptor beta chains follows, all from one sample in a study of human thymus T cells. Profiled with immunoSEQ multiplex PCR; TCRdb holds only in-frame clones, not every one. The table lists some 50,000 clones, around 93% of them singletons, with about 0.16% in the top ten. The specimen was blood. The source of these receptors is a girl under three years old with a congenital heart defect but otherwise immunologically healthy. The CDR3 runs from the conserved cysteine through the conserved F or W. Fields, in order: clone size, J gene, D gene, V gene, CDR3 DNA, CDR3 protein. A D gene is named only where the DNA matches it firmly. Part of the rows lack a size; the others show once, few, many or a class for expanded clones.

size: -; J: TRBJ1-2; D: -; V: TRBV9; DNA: TGTGCCAGCAGCGTAGGTGGGGGAGCTAACTATGGCTACACCTTC; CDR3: CASSVGGGANYGYTF
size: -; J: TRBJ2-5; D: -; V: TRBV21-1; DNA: TGTGCCAGCAGCAAATCTAGCGGGAGGGCTGAAGAGACCCAGTACTTC; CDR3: CASSKSSGRAEETQYF
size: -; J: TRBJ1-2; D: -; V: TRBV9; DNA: TGTGCCAGCAGCGTAAGGGAATCCTATGGCTACACCTTC; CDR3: CASSVRESYGYTF
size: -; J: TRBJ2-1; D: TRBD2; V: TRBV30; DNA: TGTGCCTGGAGTGGCGGGAGAAAGGGCAATGAGCAGTTCTTC; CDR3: CAWSGGRKGNEQFF
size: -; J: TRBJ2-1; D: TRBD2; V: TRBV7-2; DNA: TGTGCCAGCAGCTTATTGGGACTAGCGCACAATGAGCAGTTCTTC; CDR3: CASSLLGLAHNEQFF
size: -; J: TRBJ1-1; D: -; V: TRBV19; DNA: TGTGCCAGTAGTCAGCCGGGGTGGAGCAACACTGAAGCTTTCTTT; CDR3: CASSQPGWSNTEAFF
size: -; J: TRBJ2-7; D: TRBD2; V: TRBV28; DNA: TGTGCCAGCAGTTTAGCGGGAGGAGTGCCCTACGAGCAGTACTTC; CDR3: CASSLAGGVPYEQYF
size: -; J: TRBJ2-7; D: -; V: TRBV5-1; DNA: TGCGCCAGCAGCTTGGGCGTACTTTGGGGGGGCGACGAGCAGTACTTC; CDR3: CASSLGVLWGGDEQYF
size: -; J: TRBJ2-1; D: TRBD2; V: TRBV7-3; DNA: TGTGCCAGCAGCATCCTCCCGGGACTAGCCTACAATGAGCAGTTCTTC; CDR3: CASSILPGLAYNEQFF
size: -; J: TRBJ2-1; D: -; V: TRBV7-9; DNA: TGTGCCAGCAGCTACATTGATGAGCAGTTCTTC; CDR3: CASSYIDEQFF
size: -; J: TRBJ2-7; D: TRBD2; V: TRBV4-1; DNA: TGCGCCAGCAGCCAAATACCAGCGGGAGACTACGAGCAGTACTTC; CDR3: CASSQIPAGDYEQYF
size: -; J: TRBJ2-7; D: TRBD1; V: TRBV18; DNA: TGTGCCAGCTCACCATCGATTTGGGACAGGGGAGTCACCTACGAGCAGTACTTC; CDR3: CASSPSIWDRGVTYEQYF
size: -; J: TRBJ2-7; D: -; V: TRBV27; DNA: TGTGCCAGCAGTCCCAGGGCCACCCCTCTTCGGCAGTACTTC; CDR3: CASSPRATPLRQYF
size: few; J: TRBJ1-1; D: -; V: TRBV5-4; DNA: TGTGCCAGCGGACTGACCACTGAAGCTTTCTTT; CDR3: CASGLTTEAFF
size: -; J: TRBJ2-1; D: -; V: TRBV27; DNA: TGTGCCAGCAGTTTGAGGGGCAATCCAACCTACAATGAGCAGTTCTTC; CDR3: CASSLRGNPTYNEQFF
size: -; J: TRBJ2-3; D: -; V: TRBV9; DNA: TGTGCCAGCAGCGGAGGGGGGTTTTATACGCAGTATTTT; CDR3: CASSGGGFYTQYF
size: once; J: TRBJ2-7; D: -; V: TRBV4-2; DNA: TGTGCCAGCAGCCATCGTCCAGGGAGCGCGTCCTACGAGCAGTACTTC; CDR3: CASSHRPGSASYEQYF
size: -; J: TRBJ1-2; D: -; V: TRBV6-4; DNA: TGTGCCAGCAGTGACGGCAGGGAGGAGAATGGCTACACCTTC; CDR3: CASSDGREENGYTF
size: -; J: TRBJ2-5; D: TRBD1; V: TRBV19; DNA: TGTGCCAGTAGTAGGGACAGGGCCGAGACCCAGTACTTC; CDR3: CASSRDRAETQYF
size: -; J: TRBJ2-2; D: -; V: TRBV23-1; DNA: TGCGCCAGGACTCTTTCTGCGTACCCGAACACCGGGGAGCTGTTTTTT; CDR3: CARTLSAYPNTGELFF
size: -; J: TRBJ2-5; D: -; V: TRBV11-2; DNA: TGTGCCAGCAGGCTGCGAAGGGAAGAGACCCAGTACTTC; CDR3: CASRLRREETQYF